What follows are 4 T cell receptor beta chains derived from one specimen sequenced in a study of T cell responses to AZD1222 COVID-19 vaccine. Method: immunoSEQ multiplex PCR; TCRdb's copy keeps in-frame clones and lacks some. The repertoire holds 120,000 or so clones, roughly 88% seen once, with less than 4.5% in the top ten. The sample consisted of peripheral blood, taken on day 0 of MenACWY control vaccination. Receptors originate from an adult in good health.

This chain uses TRBV15 with TRBJ2-6, with a tentative D call TRBD2 (6 bases). Germline V lookup: CDR1 LNHNV, CDR2 YYDKDF (reference sequence). The CDR3 has 15 residues. V lost 9 bases and J lost 0, with 12 bases in between. The CDR3 spells CATGMGGSGANVLTF. The CDR3 nucleotides are TGTGCCACTGGGATGGGGGGCTCTGGGGCCAACGTCCTGACTTTC.

This clone showed up just once. The chain has TRBV11-3 and TRBJ2-7, with unresolved D. CDR1 SGHNT and CDR2 YENEEA come from the germline V gene. The CDR3 spans 18 residues. The ends were cut back, 4 bases at V and 0 bases at J, with 22 bases in the middle. The CDR3 loop reads CASSYQIRALQSSYEQYV. CDR3 sequence (DNA): TGTGCCAGCAGCTACCAAATCCGGGCCCTCCAAAGCTCCTACGAGCAGTACGTC.

The chain links TRBV7-9 to TRBJ2-2; the D gene is possibly TRBD2 (5 bases). The CDR3 spans 14 residues. V lost 5 bases and J 1 base, leaving 8 bases between the germline ends. In germline, CDR1 is SEHNR, CDR2 FQNEAQ (reference sequence). CDR3 in DNA: TGTGCCAGCAGCCCCGGACTGAACACCGGGGAGCTGTTTTTT. Residues: CASSPGLNTGELFF. Drawing the rest from reference TRBV7-9 and TRBJ2-2, the complete variable domain is DTGVSQNPRHKITKRGQNVTFRCDPISEHNRLYWYRQTLGQGPEFLTYFQNEAQLEKSRLLSDRFSAERPKGSFSTLEIQRTEQGDSAMYLCASSPGLNTGELFFGEGSRLTVL.

CDR3 loop: CASSLAAHNEQFF. CDR3 DNA sequence: TGTGCCAGCAGCTTGGCCGCTCACAATGAGCAGTTCTTC. V usage is TRBV5-4 and J usage is TRBJ2-1; D is uncertain. The CDR3 sequence is 13 residues long. Germline V gene data show CDR1 as SGHNT and CDR2 as YYREEE (reference sequence). Trimming cost V 0 bases and J 5 bases, with 6 bases left between them.